Below, 15 T cell receptor beta chains from the same sample are listed, as sequenced in a study of control samples from healthy donors and cancer patients. Libraries were prepared by immunoSEQ multiplex PCR; TCRdb keeps only in-frame clonotypes and omits some of them. This table holds 120,000 to 150,000 clones, about 90% found once. The sequenced sample consisted of blood. Receptors originate from a man aged 18 to 29 in good health.

The genes are TRBV30 and TRBJ1-3; TRBD1 might be the D (5 bases). CDR3 size: 13 residues. Deletions cut 4 bases from V and 2 bases from J, with 9 bases between. Per the germline V gene, CDR1 is GTSNPN and CDR2 is SVGIG (reference sequence). The CDR3 DNA sequence: TGTGCCTGGAACAGGCGGCCTGGAAACACCATATATTTT. Translated, it gives CAWNRRPGNTIYF. Combining the CDR3 with reference TRBV30 and TRBJ1-3 gives the whole variable domain SQTIHQWPATLVQPVGSPLSLECTVEGTSNPNLYWYRQAAGRGLQLLFYSVGIGQISSEVPQNLSASRPQDRQFILSSKKLLLSDSGFYLCAWNRRPGNTIYFGEGSWLTVV.

In this sample, this clone turned up once. This chain connects TRBV5-4 to TRBJ1-1; no reliable D call. This CDR3 contains 12 residues. Trimming stripped 4 bases from V and 3 bases from J, with 7 bases between. The germline CDR1 and CDR2 sequences are SGHNT and YYREEE (reference sequence). The CDR3 nucleotides are TGTGCCAGCAGCCTGGATTACACTGAAGCTTTCTTT. It specifies CASSLDYTEAFF.

This clone appeared once. The chain is built from TRBV29-1 and TRBJ2-2; D gene uncertain. This CDR3 contains 13 residues. CDR1 and CDR2 (germline): SQVTM, ANQGSEA. V gave up 5 bases and J gave up 2 bases, with 9 bases separating them. DNA of the CDR3: TGCAGCGTTTTGCAGAGTAACACCGGGGAGCTGTTTTTT. Protein sequence: CSVLQSNTGELFF.

CDR3 amino acids: CASSIGLRGAYSTDTQYF. CDR3 nucleotides: TGTGCCAGTAGTATAGGCTTGCGGGGGGCCTACAGCACAGATACGCAGTATTTT. This rearrangement joins TRBV19 to TRBJ2-3; the match to TRBD2 covers 8 bases. This CDR3 contains 18 residues. After removal of 1 base from V and 0 bases from J, the junction contained 9 bases not matched to a gene. Germline loops: CDR1 LNHDA, CDR2 SQIVND (reference sequence). The entire variable domain, with the rest obtained from reference TRBV19 and TRBJ2-3, is as follows: DGGITQSPKYLFRKEGQNVTLSCEQNLNHDAMYWYRQDPGQGLRLIYYSQIVNDFQKGDIAEGYSVSREKKESFPLTVTSAQKNPTAFYLCASSIGLRGAYSTDTQYFGPGTRLTVL.

The chain is built from TRBV28 and TRBJ2-7, with D perhaps TRBD1 or TRBD2 (5 bases each). This CDR3 has 13 residues. V dropped 6 bases and J dropped 6 bases, with 15 bases sitting between them. Germline CDR1 reads MDHEN; CDR2 reads SYDVKM. CDR3: CASRGTGRFEQYF. The DNA for the CDR3 is TGTGCCAGCAGAGGAACGGGACGGTTCGAGCAGTACTTC. Complete variable domain (other parts from reference TRBV28 and TRBJ2-7): DVKVTQSSRYLVKRTGEKVFLECVQDMDHENMFWYRQDPGLGLRLIYFSYDVKMKEKGDIPEGYSVSREKKERFSLILESASTNQTSMYLCASRGTGRFEQYFGPGTRLTVT.

This clone was detected once. J is TRBJ1-1 and V is TRBV9; a possible D gene is TRBD1 (5 bases). There are 14 residues in the CDR3. The V gene's germline CDR1 is SGDLS and CDR2 YYNGEE. V was cut by 4 bases and J by 1 base, with 11 bases left in between. The chain's CDR3 is CASSLSGGNTEAFF. As DNA, the CDR3 is TGTGCCAGCAGCTTAAGTGGGGGGAACACTGAAGCTTTCTTT.

This chain uses TRBV7-2 with TRBJ2-7; perhaps D is TRBD1 or TRBD2 (5 bases each). The V and J ends lost 1 base and 2 bases respectively, with 15 bases between them. The length of the CDR3 is 16 residues. The germline CDR1 and CDR2 sequences are SGHTA and FQGNSA. The CDR3 DNA reads TGTGCCAGCAGCTTAGAGGGGAGCTACAGAGCCTACGAGCAGTACTTC. Protein product: CASSLEGSYRAYEQYF. The variable domain in full, completed from reference TRBV7-2 and TRBJ2-7, reads GAGVSQSPSNKVTEKGKDVELRCDPISGHTALYWYRQSLGQGLEFLIYFQGNSAPDKSGLPSDRFSAERTGGSVSTLTIQRTQQEDSAVYLCASSLEGSYRAYEQYFGPGTRLTVT.

This clone has only a few counts. CDR3 residues: CASSGGQGRYNEQFF. In DNA form, the CDR3 reads TGTGCCAGCAGCGGGGGACAGGGGAGATACAATGAGCAGTTCTTC. V is TRBV9 and J is TRBJ2-1; 10 positions agree with TRBD1. CDR1 SGDLS and CDR2 YYNGEE come from the germline V gene. The CDR3 spans 15 residues. With 3 bases clipped from V and 4 bases from J, the junction kept 4 bases outside the gene matches.

V and J are TRBV4-1 and TRBJ2-1; D is perhaps TRBD1 (6 bases). Deletions cut 1 base from V and 0 bases from J, with 13 bases between. The CDR3 extends over 17 amino acids. Germline V CDR1 and CDR2: MGHRA, YSYEKL. The CDR3 nucleotides are TGCGCCAGCAGCCAAGGCCGAAGGGGGAGCTCCTACAATGAGCAGTTCTTC. This encodes CASSQGRRGSSYNEQFF.

V usage is TRBV10-3 and J usage is TRBJ1-1, with no clear D. This CDR3 has 11 residues. Looked up from germline, CDR1 is ENHRY and CDR2 is SYGVKD. V was shortened by 0 bases and J by 8 bases, with 4 bases between the two germline ends. CDR3 amino acids: CAISESGEAFF. CDR3 sequence (DNA): TGTGCCATCAGTGAGTCAGGGGAAGCTTTCTTT.

V and J are TRBV19 and TRBJ1-5; D gene ambiguous. V was pared by 4 bases and J by 6 bases, with 10 bases between. The CDR3 contains 13 residues. The germline CDR1 and CDR2 sequences are LNHDA and SQIVND (reference sequence). CDR3 DNA: TGTGCCAGTAGTAAAGGTCTGGGTCAGCCCCAGCATTTT. Amino acids: CASSKGLGQPQHF.

This rearrangement joins TRBV19 to TRBJ1-4; D ambiguous. The CDR3 totals 13 residues. The germline CDR1 and CDR2 sequences are LNHDA and SQIVND (reference sequence). The V gene lost 5 bases and the J gene lost 6 bases, with 10 bases spanning the gap. CDR3 amino acids: CASSPPDDEKLFF. The CDR3 DNA follows: TGTGCCAGTAGTCCCCCAGATGATGAAAAACTGTTTTTT.

The V gene is TRBV5-6, the J gene TRBJ2-3, with 13 bases that match TRBD2. The J segment lost 7 bases and the V segment lost 3 bases, leaving 5 bases of the junction unmatched. The CDR3 extends over 15 amino acids. Germline CDR1 reads SGHDT; CDR2 reads YYEEEE. The CDR3 here is CASSSRTSGGNTQYF. CDR3 DNA sequence: TGTGCCAGCAGCTCGCGGACTAGCGGGGGCAATACGCAGTATTTT.

The J gene is TRBJ1-1, the V gene TRBV28; D might be TRBD1 (5 bases). Trimming took 7 bases from V and 1 from J, leaving 10 bases between them. Germline V lookup: CDR1 MDHEN, CDR2 SYDVKM. The CDR3 has 13 residues. CDR3 sequence (DNA): TGTGCCAGCAAGCGACAGCAGAACACTGAAGCTTTCTTT. Translating gives CASKRQQNTEAFF.

The chain uses TRBV6-6 and TRBJ1-5; no clear D. Germline loops: CDR1 MNHNY, CDR2 SVGAGI (reference sequence). The ends were cut back, 7 bases at V and 2 bases at J, with 9 bases in the middle. This CDR3 comprises 13 residues. CDR3 sequence (DNA): TGTGCCAGCAAAGGACCGGGCAATCAGCCCCAGCATTTT. This codes for CASKGPGNQPQHF.